This T cell receptor beta chain stems from a study of cytomegalovirus exposure and HLA in healthy donors. A multiplex PCR was run with 60 Vbeta primers and 13 Jbeta primers. Sequenced by immunoSEQ multiplex PCR; TCRdb stores in-frame clones only, minus some. The sample yields about 140,000 clones, roughly 86% seen once. Germline V CDR1 and CDR2: SGHVS, FQNEAQ. The CDR3 length is 14 residues. The junction had 11 bases not matched to a gene; V was cut back by 5 bases and J by 11 bases. Note on this clone: The target antigen is unknown.

General study points: According to a later analysis, donors in an Asian-associated ancestry cluster reportedly had fewer N-insertions than the approximately 670-donor mean. Available immune exposure information covered CMV serostatus only.

This TCR was recovered from a man between 18 and 29 years old in good health and CMV-seropositive. The sequencing sample was made of PBMCs. The chain uses TRBV7-8 and TRBJ1-5; 8 positions agree with TRBD1. This CDR3 reads CASSVTGGLRAQHF. The CDR3 DNA is TGTGCCAGCAGCGTTACAGGGGGGCTCAGGGCCCAGCATTTT.